A selection of T cell receptor beta chains follows, all from one sample in a study of OX40 agonist ivuxolimab in advanced cancers. Produced via immunoSEQ multiplex PCR; TCRdb's table is partial and in-frame only. Of roughly 60,000 clones listed, around 93% are singletons. The sample was CD4+ or CD8+ T cells sorted from blood, taken in a trial of the OX40 agonist ivuxolimab. These receptors were collected from an adult with an advanced solid tumor such as melanoma, head and neck, liver or kidney cancer. Each CDR3 is given with its conserved first and last residue. D genes are given only for firm matches. Clone sizes are given selectively: once, few, many, or a class where the clone is expanded.

d_call,v_call,clone_size,j_call,cdr3_nt,cdr3_aa
-,TRBV6-5,-,TRBJ2-2,TGTGCCAGCTCGTATAGGGTTACCGGGGAGCTGTTTTTT,CASSYRVTGELFF
-,TRBV7-9,-,TRBJ1-1,TGTGCCAGCAGAGACCCGAGGGACACTGAAGCTTTCTTT,CASRDPRDTEAFF
TRBD2,TRBV4-2,-,TRBJ2-1,TGTGCCAGCAGCCAAGATAGTTCGCGACTAGCGGGCCCCAATGAGCAGTTCTTC,CASSQDSSRLAGPNEQFF
-,TRBV7-2,-,TRBJ2-5,TGTGCCAGCAGCTTAGCGGAGGGGGCCGAGACCCAGTACTTC,CASSLAEGAETQYF
-,TRBV4-3,-,TRBJ2-7,TGCGCCAGCAGCCAAGCAACGGGTCGGAGCGAGCAGTACTTC,CASSQATGRSEQYF
-,TRBV5-1,-,TRBJ2-2,TGCGCCAGCAGCTTGGCCGTAGAGAACACCGGGGAGCTGTTTTTT,CASSLAVENTGELFF
-,TRBV19,-,TRBJ2-7,TGTGCCAGTAGTATCTTTGGGGACACCTACGAGCAGTACTTC,CASSIFGDTYEQYF
-,TRBV7-9,-,TRBJ2-7,TGTGCCAGCAGCACTTCCTACGAGCAGTACTTC,CASSTSYEQYF
TRBD1,TRBV9,-,TRBJ2-7,TGTGCCAGCAGCGCCGGGACAGGGACCTACGAGCAGTACTTC,CASSAGTGTYEQYF
-,TRBV7-2,-,TRBJ2-1,TGTGCCAGCAGCTTATACGGGTCGAACAATGAGCAGTTCTTC,CASSLYGSNNEQFF
-,TRBV7-6,-,TRBJ2-3,TGTGCCAGCAGCTTAGCGGGAGACCCGGCAGATACGCAGTATTTT,CASSLAGDPADTQYF
-,TRBV28,few,TRBJ2-7,TGTGCCAGCCGGTCCCGGGACATTACTAACTCCTACGAGCAGTACTTC,CASRSRDITNSYEQYF
-,TRBV5-8,-,TRBJ2-7,TGTGCCAGCAGCCACGACGGGATCTCCTACGAGCAGTACTTC,CASSHDGISYEQYF
TRBD2,TRBV29-1,-,TRBJ2-7,TGCAGCGTAGTGACTAGCGAGGGCTACGAGCAGTACTTC,CSVVTSEGYEQYF
TRBD2,TRBV5-1,once,TRBJ2-1,TGCGCCAGCAGCTTGGAGAGCGGGAGGGGCGCCTACAATGAGCAGTTCTTC,CASSLESGRGAYNEQFF
-,TRBV19,-,TRBJ2-7,TGTGCCACCACCGGGGCCGGGAGAACCACCTACGAGCAGTACTTC,CATTGAGRTTYEQYF
-,TRBV4-1,-,TRBJ1-2,TGCGCCAGCAGCCCCACCACAGGGTCAAACTATGGCTACACCTTC,CASSPTTGSNYGYTF
-,TRBV28,-,TRBJ2-7,TGTGCCAGCAGTTTACCCGATAACTCTCTAATGTGGTACGAGCAGTACTTC,CASSLPDNSLMWYEQYF
-,TRBV5-4,-,TRBJ2-3,TGTGCCAGCAGCTTGGCGGGGGCGTGGGCAGATACGCAGTATTTT,CASSLAGAWADTQYF
TRBD1,TRBV28,-,TRBJ2-7,TGTGCCAGCAGTTTTGAACCGACAGGGATCGAGCAGTACTTC,CASSFEPTGIEQYF